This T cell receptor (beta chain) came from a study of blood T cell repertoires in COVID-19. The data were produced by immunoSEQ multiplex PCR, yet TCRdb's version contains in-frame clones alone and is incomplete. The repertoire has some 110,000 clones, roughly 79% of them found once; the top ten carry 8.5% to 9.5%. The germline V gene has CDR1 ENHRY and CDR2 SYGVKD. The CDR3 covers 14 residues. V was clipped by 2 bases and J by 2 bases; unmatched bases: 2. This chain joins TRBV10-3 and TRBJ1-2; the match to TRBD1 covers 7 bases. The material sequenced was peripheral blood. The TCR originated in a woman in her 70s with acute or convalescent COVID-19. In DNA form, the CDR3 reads TGTGCCATCAGTGAGGGGACAGCCAACTATGGCTACACCTTC. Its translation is CAISEGTANYGYTF.